These 26 T cell receptor beta chains came from one sample sequenced in a study of blood T cells in healthy people across ages. It was with a sample-barcoded 5' primer and a J-beta primer mix that a second PCR of about 6 to 12 cycles was run. From the 5' RACE reads, TCRdb called clonotypes with MiXCR, one entry per CDR3 protein. The sample yields hundreds of thousands of distinct CDR3 sequences, about 30% seen once. The sample was blood. The source of these receptors is a woman of 80 years or more in good health.

The V and J genes are TRBV12-3 or TRBV12-4 and TRBJ2-3; 7 nucleotides align to TRBD1. The trim removed 1 base at V and 1 base at J, leaving 2 bases unmatched. The CDR3 is made up of 15 amino acids. CDR3 amino acids: CASSLGGQRTDTQYF. The CDR3 bases are TGTGCCAGCAGTTTAGGGGGACAGCGCACAGATACGCAGTATTTT.

This clonotype has a count of ten or more. The genes are TRBV30 and TRBJ2-7; 9 nucleotides align to TRBD1. The germline V gene has CDR1 GTSNPN and CDR2 SVGIG (reference sequence). V was pared by 0 bases and J by 5 bases, with 5 bases of the junction left unmatched. This CDR3 region has 14 residues. CDR3: CAWSVGTGLDEQYF. CDR3 DNA sequence: TGTGCCTGGAGTGTAGGGACAGGGCTGGACGAGCAGTACTTC.

V and J are TRBV18 and TRBJ1-6, with D uncertain. V lost 6 bases to trimming and J lost 7 bases, with 7 bases between them. The CDR3 sequence is 12 residues long. Looked up from germline, CDR1 is KGHSH and CDR2 is LQKENI. Written as DNA, the CDR3 is TGTGCCAGCTCTACGAGCAATTCACCCCTCCACTTT. It specifies CASSTSNSPLHF.

As concerns this clonotype: A read error may be the cause here, since a much bigger clone is one base away. The chain combines TRBV7-3 with TRBJ2-5, with unresolved D. The V end lost 0 bases, the J end lost 11 bases, and 13 bases lay between the germline ends. This CDR3 has 13 amino acids. The germline CDR1 and CDR2 sequences are SGHTA and FQGTGA. In DNA, the CDR3 is TGTGCCAGCAGCTTAACGCTCATATCTGAGCAGTACTTC. This translates into CASSLTLISEQYF.

This clonotype was recorded a few times. The chain combines TRBV6-6 with TRBJ1-2, with 8 bases that match TRBD1. The ends lost 6 bases at V and 8 bases at J; junction bases unmatched: 11. The CDR3 loop spans 14 amino acids. Germline loops: CDR1 MNHNY, CDR2 SVGAGI (reference sequence). The CDR3 sequence: CASRPGQDPRGYTF. Written as DNA, the CDR3 is TGTGCCAGCAGGCCGGGACAGGACCCTCGGGGCTACACCTTC.

The chain's CDR3 is CSASVSGGAGTQYF. The CDR3 DNA sequence: TGCAGTGCTAGTGTTAGCGGGGGGGCCGGTACGCAGTATTTT. This chain joins TRBV20-1 and TRBJ2-3, with TRBD2 identical over 11 bases. This CDR3 comprises 14 residues. V was pared by 3 bases and J by 8 bases, with 7 bases of the junction left unmatched. CDR1 DFQATT and CDR2 SNEGSKA come from the germline V gene (reference sequence).

DNA for the CDR3: TGTGCCAGCAGCTTTACCGGGACAACTAATGAAAAACTGTTTTTT. This sequence encodes CASSFTGTTNEKLFF. V and J are TRBV7-2 and TRBJ1-4; D is unclear. The CDR3 sequence is 15 residues long. With 3 bases removed from V and 0 bases from J, the gap between germline ends came to 8 bases. The germline gives CDR1 SGHTA, CDR2 FQGNSA.

This clonotype was counted ten times or more. The chain links TRBV11-2 to TRBJ1-2; D remains ambiguous. Germline V lookup: CDR1 SGHAT, CDR2 FQNNGV. The length of the CDR3 is 15 residues. Trimming cost V 2 bases and J 0 bases, with 10 bases left between them. The CDR3 reads CASSLIQPPNYGYTF. In DNA, the CDR3 is TGTGCCAGCAGCTTAATTCAGCCCCCTAACTATGGCTACACCTTC.

This clonotype was counted at least ten times. The V and J genes are TRBV12-3 or TRBV12-4 and TRBJ2-5; D might be TRBD1 or TRBD2, each matching 6 bases. The CDR3 totals 14 residues. Trimming cost V 3 bases and J 1 base, with 9 bases left between them. In DNA form, the CDR3 reads TGTGCCAGCAGTTTTAAGGGGGGCCAAGAGACCCAGTACTTC. Translating gives CASSFKGGQETQYF.

In its sample, this clonotype was seen many times. CDR3 in amino acids: CSARSGVEQFF. CDR3 coding DNA: TGCAGTGCTAGAAGTGGGGTCGAGCAGTTCTTC. The gene calls are TRBV20-1 and TRBJ2-1; D is uncertain. V shed 2 bases and J shed 10 bases, with 9 bases lying between them. The length of the CDR3 is 11 residues. CDR1 is DFQATT, CDR2 SNEGSKA, per germline (reference sequence).

This rearrangement joins TRBV7-9 to TRBJ1-1, with unresolved D. Trimming pared 3 bases from V and 4 bases from J, leaving 9 bases between. The CDR3 runs to 13 residues. Germline V gene sequence: CDR1 SEHNR, CDR2 FQNEAQ (reference sequence). CDR3 DNA: TGTGCCAGCAGCTTTGAGGGTCCCACTGAAGCTTTCTTT. This gives the protein CASSFEGPTEAFF.

Turning to this clonotype: A much larger clone lies one base from this, so it may be a read error. The chain recombines TRBV2 with TRBJ1-2, with 9 bases identical to TRBD1. V trimming: 6 bases; J trimming: 8 bases; junction bases outside the gene matches: 10. CDR3 length equals 14 residues. The germline V gene encodes CDR1 SNHLY and CDR2 FYNNEI. CDR3 loop: CASRGTGTGYGYTF. The CDR3 DNA follows: TGTGCCAGCAGGGGGACTGGGACAGGGTACGGCTACACCTTC.

This chain joins TRBV7-3 and TRBJ2-1; the D gene could be TRBD1 or TRBD2 (6 bases each). V lost 1 base and J 0 bases, leaving 10 bases between the germline ends. The CDR3 totals 16 residues. CDR1 and CDR2 (germline): SGHTA, FQGTGA. The CDR3 DNA reads as TGTGCCAGCAGCTTAAAGGGGGGCATCTCCTACAATGAGCAGTTCTTC. Translation: CASSLKGGISYNEQFF.

Ten or more counts support this clonotype. The chain joins TRBV6-5 to TRBJ1-2; 7 bases align to TRBD1. There are 17 residues in the CDR3. Germline V gene lookup returns CDR1 MNHEY and CDR2 SVGAGI. V gave up 4 bases and J gave up 4 bases; unmatched junction bases: 15. The CDR3 coding sequence is TGTGCCAGCAGTTTCAGTAGGAGGGGGCGCGAAGGCTATGGCTACACCTTC. Its translation: CASSFSRRGREGYGYTF.

The chain uses TRBV9 and TRBJ1-5, with D possibly being TRBD1 (6 bases). There are 16 residues in the CDR3. V lost 0 bases and J 6 bases, leaving 16 bases between the germline ends. The V gene's germline CDR1 is SGDLS and CDR2 YYNGEE. The CDR3: CASSVGEQGMGQPQHF. The CDR3 nucleotides read TGTGCCAGCAGCGTAGGGGAACAGGGAATGGGTCAGCCCCAGCATTTT.

The rearrangement uses TRBV7-2 and TRBJ2-5, with 14 bases that match TRBD2. The ends lost 2 bases at V and 5 bases at J; junction bases unmatched: 4. Germline V lookup: CDR1 SGHTA, CDR2 FQGNSA. The CDR3 has 16 residues. CDR3 sequence: CASSLRLAGGPETQYF. The CDR3 DNA sequence: TGTGCCAGCAGCTTACGACTAGCGGGAGGGCCGGAGACCCAGTACTTC.

A note on this clonotype: Lacking the conserved final phenylalanine or tryptophan, this CDR3 likely reflects a read error. The chain joins TRBV20-1 to TRBJ2-1; 9 bases match TRBD1. From germline, CDR1 is DFQATT and CDR2 SNEGSKA (reference sequence). The junction had 1 base not matched to a gene; V was cut back by 3 bases and J by 1 base. CDR3 length: 14 residues. CDR3 region: CSASDRGSYNEQFV. CDR3 DNA sequence: TGCAGTGCTAGCGACAGGGGGTCCTACAATGAGCAGTTCGTC.

This clonotype has a count of ten or more. This chain connects TRBV20-1 to TRBJ2-1, with 8 bases fitting TRBD2. The CDR3 covers 14 residues. Per germline, CDR1 DFQATT and CDR2 SNEGSKA (reference sequence). J gave up 6 bases and V 4 bases, and 8 bases lay outside the gene matches. CDR3 nucleotides: TGCAGTGCTATCGGGGGGGGAAGTTTCAATGAGCAGTTCTTC. It specifies CSAIGGGSFNEQFF.

V is TRBV5-4 and J is TRBJ2-1; TRBD1 matches at 11 bases. This CDR3 region has 14 residues. Germline values: CDR1 SGHNT, CDR2 YYREEE (reference sequence). Unmatched junction bases numbered 7, after V lost 4 bases and J lost 10 bases. In DNA, the CDR3 is TGTGCCAGCAGCCCCAGGACAGGGGGCAGAGAGCAGTTCTTC. Translating gives CASSPRTGGREQFF.

The table lists this clonotype with many counts. This chain uses TRBV5-8 with TRBJ2-3; 8 nucleotides line up with TRBD2. Germline lookup yields CDR1 SGHTS and CDR2 YDEGEE. The CDR3 is made up of 14 amino acids. J lost 5 bases, V lost 4 bases, and 6 bases had no gene match. The CDR3 DNA sequence: TGTGCCAGCAGCCCCCGACTAGCGCAAGATACGCAGTATTTT. It yields the protein CASSPRLAQDTQYF.

This clonotype has a handful of counts. A much larger clone differs from this one at a single base, so this may be a read error. V gene TRBV20-1 combines with J gene TRBJ2-3; 9 positions agree with TRBD2. Losses at the gene ends were 8 bases for V and 0 bases for J; bases not matched to a gene: 15. Germline loops: CDR1 DFQATT, CDR2 SNEGSKA (reference sequence). The CDR3 length is 17 residues. The CDR3 is CSTIGAGGSSSTDTQYF. The CDR3 nucleotides are TGCAGTACCATCGGGGCGGGGGGGAGTTCTAGCACAGATACGCAGTATTTT.

A note on this clonotype: At one end, the junction sequence differs from germline, possibly due to a read error. This rearrangement joins TRBV5-6 to TRBJ2-1, with 11 nucleotides matching TRBD2. Germline CDR1 reads SGHDT; CDR2 reads YYEEEE. This CDR3 comprises 15 residues. CDR3 in DNA: TGTGCCAGCAGCTTTTCTAGCGGGGGGAACAATGAGCAGCACTTC. It specifies CASSFSSGGNNEQHF. The whole variable domain, remainder taken from reference TRBV5-6 and TRBJ2-1, is DAGVTQSPTHLIKTRGQQVTLRCSPKSGHDTVSWYQQALGQGPQFIFQYYEEEERQRGNFPDRFSGHQFPNYSSELNVNALLLGDSALYLCASSFSSGGNNEQHFGPGTRLTVL.

This clonotype was picked up a small number of times. The rearrangement uses TRBV27 and TRBJ2-2; a weak D match, TRBD1 (6 bases). V shed 8 bases and J shed 2 bases, with 15 bases lying between them. The germline gives CDR1 MNHEY, CDR2 SMNVEV (reference sequence). This CDR3 is 15 amino acids long. The CDR3 is CASHRGNGNTGELFF. CDR3 coding DNA: TGTGCCAGCCATAGGGGGAATGGTAACACCGGGGAGCTGTTTTTT.

Regarding this clonotype: One base away lies a much larger clone, so this may be a sequencing read error. The V call is TRBV18, the J call TRBJ2-7; TRBD1 agrees at 11 bases. The CDR3 has 14 residues. The V gene's germline CDR1 is KGHSH and CDR2 LQKENI. CDR3 DNA: TGTGTCAGCTCACCGGGGGACAGGGGGTTCGAGCAGTACTTC. It specifies CVSSPGDRGFEQYF.

This clonotype was counted at least ten times. V gene TRBV4-2 combines with J gene TRBJ2-1; 10 nucleotides line up with TRBD2. The V and J ends lost 2 bases and 6 bases, in that order; junction bases with no gene match: 10. The germline V gene has CDR1 LGHNA and CDR2 YNFKEQ. This CDR3 spans 17 amino acids. The CDR3 bases are TGTGCCAGCAGCCAACGAGCCAGCGGGGGGGCAATCAATGAGCAGTTCTTC. Amino acids: CASSQRASGGAINEQFF.

The rearrangement joins TRBV15 to TRBJ1-5; 11 nucleotides match TRBD1. Per germline, CDR1 LNHNV and CDR2 YYDKDF (reference sequence). The CDR3 spans 16 residues. The J segment lost 7 bases and the V segment lost 7 bases, leaving 12 bases of the junction unmatched. The CDR3 sequence is CATTLDRGRRGQPQHF. The CDR3 region has the DNA TGTGCCACCACCCTGGACAGGGGGCGTAGAGGACAGCCCCAGCATTTT.